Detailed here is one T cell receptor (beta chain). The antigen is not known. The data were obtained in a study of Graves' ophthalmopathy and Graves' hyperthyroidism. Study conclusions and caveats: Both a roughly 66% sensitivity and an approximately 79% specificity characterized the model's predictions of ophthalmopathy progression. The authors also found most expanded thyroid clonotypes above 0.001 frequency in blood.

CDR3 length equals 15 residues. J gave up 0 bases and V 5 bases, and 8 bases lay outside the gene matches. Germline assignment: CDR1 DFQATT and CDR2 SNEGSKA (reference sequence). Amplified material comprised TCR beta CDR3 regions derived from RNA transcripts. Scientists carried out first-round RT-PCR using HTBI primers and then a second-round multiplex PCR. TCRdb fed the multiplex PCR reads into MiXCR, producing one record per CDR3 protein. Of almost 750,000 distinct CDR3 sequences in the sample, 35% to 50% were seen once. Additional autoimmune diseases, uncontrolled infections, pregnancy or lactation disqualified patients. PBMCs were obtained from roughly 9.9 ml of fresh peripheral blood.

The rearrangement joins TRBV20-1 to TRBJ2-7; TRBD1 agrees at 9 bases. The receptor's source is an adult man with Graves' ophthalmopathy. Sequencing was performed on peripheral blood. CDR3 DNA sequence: TGCAGTGCTGAATGGGACAGGGTCCGCTCCTACGAGCAGTACTTC. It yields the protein CSAEWDRVRSYEQYF.